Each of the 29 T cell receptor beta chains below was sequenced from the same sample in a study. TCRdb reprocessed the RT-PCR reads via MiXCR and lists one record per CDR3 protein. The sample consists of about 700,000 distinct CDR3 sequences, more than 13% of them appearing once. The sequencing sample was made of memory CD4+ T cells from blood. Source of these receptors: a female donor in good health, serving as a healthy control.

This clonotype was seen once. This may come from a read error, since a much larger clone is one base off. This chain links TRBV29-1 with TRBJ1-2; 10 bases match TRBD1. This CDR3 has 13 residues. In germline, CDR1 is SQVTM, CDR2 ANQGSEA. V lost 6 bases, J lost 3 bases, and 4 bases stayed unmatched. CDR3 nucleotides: TGCAGCGTCGCCGGGACAGGGGACTATGGCTACACCTTC. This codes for CSVAGTGDYGYTF.

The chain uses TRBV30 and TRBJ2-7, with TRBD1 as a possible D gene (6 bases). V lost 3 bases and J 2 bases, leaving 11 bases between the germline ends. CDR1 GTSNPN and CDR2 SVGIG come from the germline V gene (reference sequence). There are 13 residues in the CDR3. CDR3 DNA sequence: TGTGCCTGGAGCCTAGGGGGTACCTACGAGCAGTACTTC. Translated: CAWSLGGTYEQYF. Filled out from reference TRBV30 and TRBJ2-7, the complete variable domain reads SQTIHQWPATLVQPVGSPLSLECTVEGTSNPNLYWYRQAAGRGLQLLFYSVGIGQISSEVPQNLSASRPQDRQFILSSKKLLLSDSGFYLCAWSLGGTYEQYFGPGTRLTVT.

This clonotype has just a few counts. The DNA of the CDR3 is TGTGCCAGCAGTGAGGACAGTGAAAGGGGCTACACCTTC. It codes for CASSEDSERGYTF. The genes are TRBV6-1 and TRBJ1-2; D is perhaps TRBD1 (6 bases). This CDR3 has 13 amino acids. The germline gives CDR1 MNHNS, CDR2 SASEGT. The ends were cut back, 3 bases at V and 8 bases at J, with 13 bases in the middle.

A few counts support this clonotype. CDR3 amino acids: CASSRTSGTRVETQYF. CDR3 nucleotide sequence: TGTGCCAGCAGCAGGACTAGCGGGACGAGGGTGGAGACCCAGTACTTC. The chain couples TRBV27 to TRBJ2-5; 12 positions agree with TRBD2. V lost 6 bases and J lost 5; bases outside the gene matches: 10. The CDR3 covers 16 residues. CDR1 and CDR2 (germline): MNHEY, SMNVEV (reference sequence).

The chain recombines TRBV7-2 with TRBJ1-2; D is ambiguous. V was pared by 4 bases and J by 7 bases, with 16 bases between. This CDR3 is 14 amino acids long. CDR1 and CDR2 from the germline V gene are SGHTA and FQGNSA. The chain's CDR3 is CASSSPLAAGGYTF. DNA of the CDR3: TGTGCCAGCAGCTCCCCCCTCGCGGCGGGTGGCTACACCTTC. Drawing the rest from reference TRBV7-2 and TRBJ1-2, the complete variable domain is GAGVSQSPSNKVTEKGKDVELRCDPISGHTALYWYRQSLGQGLEFLIYFQGNSAPDKSGLPSDRFSAERTGGSVSTLTIQRTQQEDSAVYLCASSSPLAAGGYTFGSGTRLTVV.

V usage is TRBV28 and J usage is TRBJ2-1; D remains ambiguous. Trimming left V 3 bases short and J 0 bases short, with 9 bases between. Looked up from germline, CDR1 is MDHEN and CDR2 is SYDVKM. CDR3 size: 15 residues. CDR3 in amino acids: CASSFGSPSYNEQFF. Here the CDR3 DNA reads TGTGCCAGCAGTTTTGGCTCCCCCTCCTACAATGAGCAGTTCTTC.

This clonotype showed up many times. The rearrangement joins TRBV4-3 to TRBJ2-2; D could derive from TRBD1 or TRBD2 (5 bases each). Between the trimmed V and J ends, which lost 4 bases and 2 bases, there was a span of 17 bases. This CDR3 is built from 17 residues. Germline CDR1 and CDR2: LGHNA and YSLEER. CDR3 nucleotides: TGCGCCAGCAGCCCCCCAGCGGCTGGGGGTAACACCGGGGAGCTGTTTTTT. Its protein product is CASSPPAAGGNTGELFF.

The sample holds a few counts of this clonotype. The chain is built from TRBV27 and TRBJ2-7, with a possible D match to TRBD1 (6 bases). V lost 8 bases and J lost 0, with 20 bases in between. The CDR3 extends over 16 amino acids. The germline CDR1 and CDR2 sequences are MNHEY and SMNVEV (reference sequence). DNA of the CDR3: TGTGCCAGCGGTGGTTCGGGACACGATGTCTCCTACGAGCAGTACTTC. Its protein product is CASGGSGHDVSYEQYF.

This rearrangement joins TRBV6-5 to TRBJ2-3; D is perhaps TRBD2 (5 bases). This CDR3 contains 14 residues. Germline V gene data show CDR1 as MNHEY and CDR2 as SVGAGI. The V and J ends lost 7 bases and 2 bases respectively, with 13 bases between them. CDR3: CASTKSGTTDTQYF. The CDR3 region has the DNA TGTGCCAGCACCAAAAGCGGTACCACAGATACGCAGTATTTT.

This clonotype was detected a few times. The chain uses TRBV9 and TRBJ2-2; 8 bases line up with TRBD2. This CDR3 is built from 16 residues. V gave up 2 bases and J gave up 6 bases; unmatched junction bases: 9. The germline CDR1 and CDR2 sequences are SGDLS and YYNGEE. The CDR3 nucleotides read TGTGCCAGCAGCGTCGGCGGGGGGTTCCCCCCCGGGGAGCTGTTTTTT. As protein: CASSVGGGFPPGELFF.

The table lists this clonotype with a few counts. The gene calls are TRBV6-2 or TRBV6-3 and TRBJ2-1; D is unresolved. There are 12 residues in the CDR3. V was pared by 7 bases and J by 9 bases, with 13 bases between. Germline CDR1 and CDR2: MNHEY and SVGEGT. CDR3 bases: TGTGCCAGCACCACTAACGGCGGTGAGCAGTTCTTC. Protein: CASTTNGGEQFF.

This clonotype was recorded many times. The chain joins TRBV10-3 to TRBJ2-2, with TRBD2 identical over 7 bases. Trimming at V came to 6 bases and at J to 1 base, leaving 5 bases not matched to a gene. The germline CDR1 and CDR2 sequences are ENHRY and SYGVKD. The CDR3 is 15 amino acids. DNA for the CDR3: TGTGCCATCAGGGGAGGGACGGTGAACACCGGGGAGCTGTTTTTT. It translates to CAIRGGTVNTGELFF.

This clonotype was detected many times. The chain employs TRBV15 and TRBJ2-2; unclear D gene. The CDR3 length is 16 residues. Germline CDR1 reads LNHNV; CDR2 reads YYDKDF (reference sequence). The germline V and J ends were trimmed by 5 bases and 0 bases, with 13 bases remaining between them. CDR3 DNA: TGTGCCACCAGCGAACTCCGGGTTTCGAACACCGGGGAGCTGTTTTTT. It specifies CATSELRVSNTGELFF.

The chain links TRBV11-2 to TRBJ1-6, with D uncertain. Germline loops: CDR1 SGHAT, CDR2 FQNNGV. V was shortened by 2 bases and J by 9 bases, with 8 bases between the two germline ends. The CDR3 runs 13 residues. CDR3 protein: CASSLMLASPLHF. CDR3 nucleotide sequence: TGTGCCAGCAGCTTAATGTTGGCTTCACCCCTCCACTTT.

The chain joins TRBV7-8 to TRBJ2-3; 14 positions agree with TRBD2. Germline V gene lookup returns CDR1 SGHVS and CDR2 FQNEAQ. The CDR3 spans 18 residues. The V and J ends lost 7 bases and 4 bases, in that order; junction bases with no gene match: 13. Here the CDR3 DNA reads TGTGCCAGCAACCCTAGGGGACTAGCGGGAGTATCGGCAGATACGCAGTATTTT. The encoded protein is CASNPRGLAGVSADTQYF.

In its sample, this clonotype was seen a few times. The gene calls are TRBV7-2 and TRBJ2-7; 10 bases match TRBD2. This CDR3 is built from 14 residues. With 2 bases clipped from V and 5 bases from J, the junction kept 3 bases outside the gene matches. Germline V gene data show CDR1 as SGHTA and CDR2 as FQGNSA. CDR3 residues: CASSLSGGVDEQYF. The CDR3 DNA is TGTGCCAGCAGCTTAAGCGGGGGGGTCGACGAGCAGTACTTC.

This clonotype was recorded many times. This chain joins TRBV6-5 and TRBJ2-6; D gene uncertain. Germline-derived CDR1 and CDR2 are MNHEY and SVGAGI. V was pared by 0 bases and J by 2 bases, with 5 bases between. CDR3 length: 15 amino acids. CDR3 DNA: TGTGCCAGCAGTTACTCTTTTACTGGGGCCAACGTCCTGACTTTC. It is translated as CASSYSFTGANVLTF.

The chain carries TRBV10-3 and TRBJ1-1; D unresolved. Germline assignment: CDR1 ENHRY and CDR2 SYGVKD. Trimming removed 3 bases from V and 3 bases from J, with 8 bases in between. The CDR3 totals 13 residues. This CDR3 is CAISDGSYTEAFF. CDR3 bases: TGTGCCATCAGTGATGGGAGCTACACTGAAGCTTTCTTT.

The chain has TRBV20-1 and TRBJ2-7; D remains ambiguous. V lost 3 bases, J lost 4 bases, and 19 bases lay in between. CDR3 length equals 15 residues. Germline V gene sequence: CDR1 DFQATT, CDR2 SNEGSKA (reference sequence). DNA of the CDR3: TGCAGTGCTAGCGCGCCCGGGCCCAACGGGTACGAGCAGTACTTC. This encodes CSASAPGPNGYEQYF.

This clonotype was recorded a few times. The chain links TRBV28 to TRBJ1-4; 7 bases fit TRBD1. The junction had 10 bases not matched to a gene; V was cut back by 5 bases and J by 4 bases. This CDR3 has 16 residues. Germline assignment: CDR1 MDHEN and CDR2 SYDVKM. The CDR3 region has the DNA TGTGCCAGCAGTCGGGACAGCGGCACCCTTAATGAAAAACTGTTTTTT. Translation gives CASSRDSGTLNEKLFF.

The CDR3 spells CATTRGGDGDTQYF. CDR3 DNA: TGTGCCACAACGAGAGGCGGTGATGGAGATACGCAGTATTTT. The V and J genes are TRBV28 and TRBJ2-3, with unresolved D. The CDR3 length is 14 residues. The V end lost 10 bases, the J end lost 5 bases, and 19 bases lay between the germline ends. From germline, CDR1 is MDHEN and CDR2 SYDVKM.

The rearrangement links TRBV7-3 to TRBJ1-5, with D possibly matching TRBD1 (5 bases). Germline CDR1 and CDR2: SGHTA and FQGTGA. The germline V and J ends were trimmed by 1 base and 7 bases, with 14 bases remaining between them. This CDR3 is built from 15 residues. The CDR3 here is CASSLKGVGTQPQHF. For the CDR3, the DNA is TGTGCCAGCAGCTTAAAAGGGGTGGGTACCCAGCCCCAGCATTTT.

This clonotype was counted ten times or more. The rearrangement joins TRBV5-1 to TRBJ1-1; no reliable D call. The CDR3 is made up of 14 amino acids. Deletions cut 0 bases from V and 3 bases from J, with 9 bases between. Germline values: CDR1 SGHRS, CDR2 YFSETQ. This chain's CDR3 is CASSLGGGDTEAFF. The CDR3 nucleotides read TGCGCCAGCAGCTTGGGGGGAGGTGACACTGAAGCTTTCTTT.

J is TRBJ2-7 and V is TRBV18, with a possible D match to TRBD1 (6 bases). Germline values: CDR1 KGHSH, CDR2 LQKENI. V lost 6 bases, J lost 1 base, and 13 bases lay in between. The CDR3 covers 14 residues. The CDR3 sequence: CASSDTQGSYEQYF. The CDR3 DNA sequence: TGTGCCAGCTCCGACACCCAGGGGTCCTACGAGCAGTACTTC.

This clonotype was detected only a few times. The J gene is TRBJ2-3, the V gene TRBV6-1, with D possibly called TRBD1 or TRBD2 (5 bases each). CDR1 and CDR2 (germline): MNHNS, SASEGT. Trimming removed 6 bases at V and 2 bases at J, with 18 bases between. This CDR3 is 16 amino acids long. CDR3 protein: CASRKGTPPSTDTQYF. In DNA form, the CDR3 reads TGTGCCAGCAGGAAAGGGACCCCACCATCCACAGATACGCAGTATTTT.

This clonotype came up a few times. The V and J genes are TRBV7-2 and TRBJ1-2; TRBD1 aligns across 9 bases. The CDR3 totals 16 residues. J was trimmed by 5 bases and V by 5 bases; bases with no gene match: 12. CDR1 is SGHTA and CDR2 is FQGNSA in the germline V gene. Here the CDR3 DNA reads TGTGCCAGCAGCCTGGGACAGGGATCAGGATTGTATGGCTACACCTTC. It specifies CASSLGQGSGLYGYTF.

CDR3 DNA: TGCAGTGCTAGAGATCCTGGACTAGCCAAAGTCTCCTACAATGAGCAGTTCTTC. It specifies CSARDPGLAKVSYNEQFF. The chain combines TRBV20-1 with TRBJ2-1; 8 bases line up with TRBD2. The CDR3 is made up of 18 amino acids. Per the germline V gene, CDR1 is DFQATT and CDR2 is SNEGSKA (reference sequence). V was clipped by 0 bases and J by 0 bases; unmatched bases: 10.

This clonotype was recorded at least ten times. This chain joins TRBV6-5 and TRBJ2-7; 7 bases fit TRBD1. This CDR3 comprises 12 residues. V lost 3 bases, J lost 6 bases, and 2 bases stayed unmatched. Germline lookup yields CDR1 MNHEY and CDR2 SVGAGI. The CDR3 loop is CASSYTGAEQYF. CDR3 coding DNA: TGTGCCAGCAGTTATACAGGGGCCGAGCAGTACTTC.

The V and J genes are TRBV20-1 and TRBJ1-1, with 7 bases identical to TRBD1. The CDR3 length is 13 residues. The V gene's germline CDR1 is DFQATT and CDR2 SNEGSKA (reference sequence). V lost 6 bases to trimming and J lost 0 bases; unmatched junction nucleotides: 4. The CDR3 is CSAGGTVNTEAFF. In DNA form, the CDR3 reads TGCAGTGCCGGCGGGACAGTGAACACTGAAGCTTTCTTT.